This T cell receptor (beta chain) is from a study of blood T cell repertoires in COVID-19. The method was immunoSEQ multiplex PCR; TCRdb's version includes in-frame clones alone and lacks a portion of them. The sample holds tens of thousands of clones; just under 85% are singletons and the top ten take about 3.4%. This CDR3 is 16 amino acids long. Germline V gives CDR1 WNHNN, CDR2 SYGVQD (reference sequence). V shed 4 bases, J shed 0 bases, and the junction held 5 bases outside the gene matches. This clonotype originated in a man aged 60 to 75 with acute or convalescent COVID-19. What was sequenced was peripheral blood. This chain links TRBV10-1 with TRBJ1-4, with 7 bases matching TRBD1. CDR3 sequence: CASSADRTATNEKLFF. Written as DNA, the CDR3 is TGCGCCAGCAGTGCGGACAGGACTGCAACTAATGAAAAACTGTTTTTT.